The 14 T cell receptor beta chains given below trace back to one sample, sequenced in a study of CD8 T cells in Susac syndrome. The RNA, about 0.5 to 1 ug, was put through reverse transcription using random hexamers. MiXCR, applied by TCRdb to the immunoSEQ multiplex PCR reads, yields one record per CDR3 protein. This sample has about 400,000 distinct CDR3 sequences; 85% to 90% occur once, and the top ten carry roughly 0.11%. The specimen sequenced was CD8+ T cells from PBMCs. The receptors here all came from a human donor with multiple sclerosis.

The V and J genes are TRBV28 and TRBJ2-7; 7 nucleotides align to TRBD2. Germline V gene data show CDR1 as MDHEN and CDR2 as SYDVKM. V gave up 3 bases and J gave up 6 bases; unmatched junction bases: 2. The CDR3 has 12 amino acids. The CDR3 region has the DNA TGTGCCAGCAGTTTTGCGGGGGTCGAGCAGTACTTC. Protein: CASSFAGVEQYF.

This clonotype appeared a single time. V usage is TRBV5-1 and J usage is TRBJ1-1; D is ambiguous. V lost 6 bases to trimming and J lost 0 bases, with 30 bases between them. The CDR3 sequence is 20 residues long. From germline, CDR1 is SGHRS and CDR2 YFSETQ. The CDR3 sequence: CASTPNYKTEIRFMNTEAFF. The CDR3 region has the DNA TGCGCCAGCACCCCAAATTACAAAACGGAGATTCGTTTTATGAACACTGAAGCTTTCTTT.

The rearrangement joins TRBV6-2 or TRBV6-3 to TRBJ1-2; 7 nucleotides agree with TRBD1. Germline assignment: CDR1 MNHEY and CDR2 SVGEGT. This CDR3 contains 14 residues. V was pared by 7 bases and J by 3 bases, with 8 bases of the junction left unmatched. CDR3: CASTAPGQYYGYTF. The CDR3 DNA reads as TGTGCCAGCACCGCACCGGGACAGTACTATGGCTACACCTTC.

This clonotype has only one observation. V gene TRBV12-3 or TRBV12-4 combines with J gene TRBJ2-5; a possible D gene is TRBD2 (6 bases). CDR3 size: 15 residues. Trimming left V 7 bases short and J 2 bases short, with 17 bases between. This CDR3 reads CASNLGGAEQETQYF. DNA of the CDR3: TGTGCCAGCAACCTGGGGGGAGCGGAGCAAGAGACCCAGTACTTC.

The chain combines TRBV20-1 with TRBJ1-1, with TRBD1 identical over 7 bases. CDR1 is DFQATT and CDR2 is SNEGSKA in the germline V gene (reference sequence). The CDR3 is made up of 17 amino acids. V shed 3 bases and J 0 bases; nucleotides not matched to a gene: 13. The CDR3 nucleotides read TGCAGTGCTAGCGTCGGACAGGAGATATCCATGAACACTGAAGCTTTCTTT. This codes for CSASVGQEISMNTEAFF.

The gene calls are TRBV4-2 and TRBJ1-1; maybe TRBD1 (6 bases). V lost 3 bases and J 1 base, leaving 9 bases between the germline ends. This CDR3 contains 14 residues. CDR1 LGHNA and CDR2 YNFKEQ come from the germline V gene. The CDR3 DNA follows: TGTGCCAGCAGCCAGACGACAGGGAACACTGAAGCTTTCTTT. This gives the protein CASSQTTGNTEAFF.

This clonotype was observed a few times. The chain uses TRBV5-1 and TRBJ1-1; no firm D call. The CDR3 runs 13 residues. Trimming removed 2 bases from V and 2 bases from J, with 7 bases in between. Germline-derived CDR1 and CDR2 are SGHRS and YFSETQ. This CDR3 is CASSLKGNTEAFF. The CDR3 DNA reads as TGCGCCAGCAGCTTAAAGGGTAACACTGAAGCTTTCTTT.

The V call is TRBV3-1, the J call TRBJ1-3; D call uncertain. Trimming removed 1 base at V and 4 bases at J, with 8 bases between. The CDR3 covers 14 residues. Germline values: CDR1 LGHDT, CDR2 YNNKEL (reference sequence). CDR3 residues: CASSQVDVGNTIYF. CDR3 nucleotide sequence: TGTGCCAGCAGCCAAGTGGACGTGGGAAACACCATATATTTT. Full variable domain (rest looked up from reference TRBV3-1 and TRBJ1-3): DTAVSQTPKYLVTQMGNDKSIKCEQNLGHDTMYWYKQDSKKFLKIMFSYNNKELIINETVPNRFSPKSPDKAHLNLHINSLELGDSAVYFCASSQVDVGNTIYFGEGSWLTVV.

The chain has TRBV7-9 and TRBJ1-2, with D possibly matching TRBD1 (5 bases). The CDR3 is 13 amino acids. CDR1 SEHNR and CDR2 FQNEAQ come from the germline V gene (reference sequence). V was cut by 1 base and J by 7 bases, with 10 bases left in between. CDR3 bases: TGTGCCAGCAGCTTAGGGGACGTCTCTGGCTACACCTTC. This gives the protein CASSLGDVSGYTF.

This clonotype was seen a single time. V and J are TRBV29-1 and TRBJ2-7; D assignment may be TRBD1 or TRBD2 (6 bases each). This CDR3 contains 14 residues. V was pared by 7 bases and J by 3 bases, with 19 bases between. Germline-derived CDR1 and CDR2 are SQVTM and ANQGSEA. CDR3: CSGSWGAGNYEQYF. CDR3 bases: TGCAGCGGTTCCTGGGGGGCAGGAAACTACGAGCAGTACTTC.

The gene calls are TRBV9 and TRBJ2-3, with 8 bases identical to TRBD2. Germline V gene sequence: CDR1 SGDLS, CDR2 YYNGEE. V shed 3 bases and J 2 bases; nucleotides not matched to a gene: 5. The CDR3 is 15 amino acids. CDR3 coding DNA: TGTGCCAGCAGCGAGAGCGGGAGTAACACAGATACGCAGTATTTT. It is translated as CASSESGSNTDTQYF.

This rearrangement joins TRBV21-1 to TRBJ2-3. TRBV21-1 is designated a pseudogene. The length of the CDR3 is 13 residues. CDR3 in amino acids: CASRPDSTDTQYF. For the CDR3, the DNA is TGTGCCAGCAGGCCGGATAGCACAGATACGCAGTATTTT.

The rearrangement uses TRBV20-1 and TRBJ2-7; 10 nucleotides line up with TRBD2. This CDR3 region has 15 residues. Germline loops: CDR1 DFQATT, CDR2 SNEGSKA (reference sequence). The V and J ends lost 0 bases and 3 bases, in that order; junction bases with no gene match: 5. The CDR3 DNA is TGCAGTGCTAGAGATTTTCCTAGCGGGAGCTACGAGCAGTACTTC. Translation gives CSARDFPSGSYEQYF.

This sequence joins TRBV30 and TRBJ2-5; D ambiguous. Germline CDR1 is GTSNPN and CDR2 is SVGIG (reference sequence). This CDR3 spans 13 amino acids. Trimming cost V 2 bases and J 2 bases, with 9 bases left between them. The CDR3 here is CAWSNGQQETQYF. In DNA, the CDR3 is TGTGCCTGGAGTAACGGGCAGCAAGAGACCCAGTACTTC.